This T cell receptor (beta chain) comes out of a study of blood T cell repertoires in COVID-19. Study details: Both acute and convalescent COVID-19 samples were obtained from the United States, Italy and Spain. The analysed material was cDNA or gDNA that came from T cells, B-cell-depleted T cells, or PBMCs.

Germline assignment: CDR1 SGHNT and CDR2 YYREEE (reference sequence). V lost 1 base to trimming and J lost 0 bases, with 13 bases between them. CDR3 length: 17 amino acids. In the original analysis: Nucleated cell counts were estimated from reference gene primer amplification. Libraries were prepared by immunoSEQ multiplex PCR; TCRdb keeps only in-frame clonotypes and omits some of them. The V and J calls and clone size come from that table; D and trimming were worked out from the DNA. The data show nearly 80,000 clones, with 75% to 95% seen just once and 0.77% held by the top ten. Sequenced input: peripheral blood. This TCR was recovered from a woman over 75 with acute or convalescent COVID-19. This chain joins TRBV5-4 and TRBJ1-4, with a tentative D call TRBD1 (5 bases). The CDR3 spells CASSLYRGRATNEKLFF. The CDR3 DNA sequence: TGTGCCAGCAGCTTGTATAGGGGTAGAGCAACTAATGAAAAACTGTTTTTT.